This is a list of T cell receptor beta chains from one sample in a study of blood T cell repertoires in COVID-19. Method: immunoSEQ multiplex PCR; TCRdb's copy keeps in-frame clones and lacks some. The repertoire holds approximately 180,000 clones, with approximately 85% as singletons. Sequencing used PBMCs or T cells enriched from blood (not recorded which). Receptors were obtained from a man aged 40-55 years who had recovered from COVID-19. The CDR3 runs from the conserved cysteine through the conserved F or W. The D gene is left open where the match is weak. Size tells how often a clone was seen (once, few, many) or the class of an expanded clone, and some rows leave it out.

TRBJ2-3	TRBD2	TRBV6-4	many	TGTGCCAGCAGTGACTCGCGGGGGGGCCCAGATACGCAGTATTTT	CASSDSRGGPDTQYF
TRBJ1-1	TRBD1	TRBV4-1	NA	TGCGCCAGCAGCCAAGCGGTTAGCAGGGGGACCAACACTGAAGCTTTCTTT	CASSQAVSRGTNTEAFF
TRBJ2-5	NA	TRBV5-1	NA	TGCGCCAGCAGCTTCGGAACACTCGAGGAAGAGACCCAGTACTTC	CASSFGTLEEETQYF
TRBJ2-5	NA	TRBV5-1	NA	TGCGCCAGCAGCTTGGATACAGGTTCTCAAGAGACCCAGTACTTC	CASSLDTGSQETQYF
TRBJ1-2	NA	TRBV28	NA	TGTGCCAGCAGAACAGAGGGATTTGGCGGCAGAAGGACTTATGGCTACACCTTC	CASRTEGFGGRRTYGYTF
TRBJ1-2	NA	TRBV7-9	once	TGTGCCAGCAGCTTAGAGTCGGGGAACTATGGCTACACCTTC	CASSLESGNYGYTF
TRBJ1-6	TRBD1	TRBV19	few	TGTGCCAGTAGTATACGACAGGGGTCCTATAATTCACCCCTCCACTTT	CASSIRQGSYNSPLHF
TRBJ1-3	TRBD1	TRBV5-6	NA	TGTGCCAGCAGCCAGGACAGGGGTAACACCATATATTTT	CASSQDRGNTIYF
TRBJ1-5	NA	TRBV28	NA	TGTGCCAGCAGTCCGAACGGACAGCAGCCCCAGCATTTT	CASSPNGQQPQHF
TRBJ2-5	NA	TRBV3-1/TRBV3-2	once	TGTGCCAGCAGCCATAACAGGGCAGAGACCCAGTACTTC	CASSHNRAETQYF
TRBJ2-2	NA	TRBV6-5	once	TGTGCCAGCAGTTACACAACACCAGGGTTCGGGGAGCTGTTTTTT	CASSYTTPGFGELFF
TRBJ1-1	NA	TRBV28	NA	TGTGCCAGCAGCCCAGGGCAGGGATCTTTCTTT	CASSPGQGSFF
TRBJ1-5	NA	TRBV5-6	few	TGTGCCAGCAGCTTGGGCGCCCGTCAGCCCCAGCATTTT	CASSLGARQPQHF
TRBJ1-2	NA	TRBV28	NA	TGTGCCAGCAGGGGCGGGATCTACGGCTACACCTTC	CASRGGIYGYTF
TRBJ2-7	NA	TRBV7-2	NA	TGTGCCAGCAGCTTTAGCTCCTACGAGCAGTACTTC	CASSFSSYEQYF
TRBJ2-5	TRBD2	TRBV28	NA	TGTGCCAGCACGTTTGCCGGGAGGGTGAAAGAGACCCAGTACTTC	CASTFAGRVKETQYF
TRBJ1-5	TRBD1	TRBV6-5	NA	TGTGCCAGCAGCCCGGACAGGAATCAGCCCCAGCATTTT	CASSPDRNQPQHF
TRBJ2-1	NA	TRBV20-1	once	TGCAGTGCTAGCCCGAGATTCTTC	CSASPRFF
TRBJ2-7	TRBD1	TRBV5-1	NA	TGCGCCAGCAGCCCTTCGGACAGGAGGGAGCAGTACTTC	CASSPSDRREQYF
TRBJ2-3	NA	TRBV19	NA	TGTGCCAGTAGTCCTCCGGGGGGCCCAGATACGCAGTATTTT	CASSPPGGPDTQYF
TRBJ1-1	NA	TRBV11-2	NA	TGTGCCAGCAGCCCTGAACTCAAGAACGCCGCCGCTTTCTTT	CASSPELKNAAAFF
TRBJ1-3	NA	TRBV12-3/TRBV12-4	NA	TGTGCCAGCCCTAGCTCTGGAAACACCATATATTTT	CASPSSGNTIYF
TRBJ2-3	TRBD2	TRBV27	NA	TGTGCCAGCAGTTCACCGGGACTAGCGGGCCGCACAGATACGCAGTATTTT	CASSSPGLAGRTDTQYF